The entry below describes one TCR beta chain. Its antigen is not known. The data were taken from a study of siplizumab effects on memory and regulatory T cells. Overall study results and limits: Apparently key alloresponse contributors, naive T cells also seemed more diverse than memory cells. Tregs that proliferated in siplizumab cultures did not have their suppressive function confirmed. Researchers could map only a minor fraction of alloreactive clones to unstimulated subsets. Where siplizumab was present, mappable alloreactive CD4+ clones averaged roughly 66% Treg-derived, compared with roughly 26% in controls.

The CDR3 runs to 17 residues. Germline V gene lookup returns CDR1 SGHNT and CDR2 YYREEE (reference sequence). Germline trimming cut 4 bases from V and 3 bases from J; bases unmatched to any gene: 6. The table came from immunoSEQ multiplex PCR; TCRdb's copy has only in-frame clones and leaves some out. The table includes more than 85,000 clones, about 91% detected once. This chain uses TRBV5-4 with TRBJ2-6; TRBD1 aligns across 11 bases. Sequenced material: CD4+ T cells sorted from blood. This receptor was taken from a human donor in good health. Some clones in this sample may be carry-over from other donors' samples. CDR3 DNA sequence: TGTGCCAGCAGCGTCGGACAGGGGGCGCTTGGGGCCAACGTCCTGACTTTC. Residues: CASSVGQGALGANVLTF. Full variable domain (missing parts from reference TRBV5-4 and TRBJ2-6): ETGVTQSPTHLIKTRGQQVTLRCSSQSGHNTVSWYQQALGQGPQFIFQYYREEENGRGNFPPRFSGLQFPNYSSELNVNALELDDSALYLCASSVGQGALGANVLTFGAGSRLTVL.